This T cell receptor (beta chain) was observed in a study of cytomegalovirus exposure and HLA in healthy donors. Profiled with immunoSEQ multiplex PCR; TCRdb holds only in-frame clones, not every one. In the table there are roughly 60,000 clones, about 96% of which are singletons. The source of this sequence is a young woman in good health and CMV-seronegative. The sample consisted of PBMCs.

CDR3 region: CASSAGTGGWNTEAFF. CDR3 sequence (DNA): TGTGCCAGCAGCGCAGGGACAGGGGGATGGAACACTGAAGCTTTCTTT. The chain uses TRBV9 and TRBJ1-1; TRBD1 matches 11 bases. V trimming: 3 bases; J trimming: 1 base; junction bases outside the gene matches: 5. This CDR3 region has 16 residues. Germline assignment: CDR1 SGDLS and CDR2 YYNGEE.